The next 27 T cell receptor beta chains were all read from a single sample in a study of identical twins. Using its own MiXCR run on the 5' RACE reads, TCRdb lists one record per CDR3 protein. The table shows under 1 million distinct CDR3 sequences, with 10% to 15% occurring only once. The same data also went into a second study, on yellow fever vaccine responses in identical twins.

The source material was PBMCs. These receptors were taken from a woman aged 18-29 years in good health.

This clonotype has a handful of counts. The genes are TRBV2 and TRBJ2-7; 7 bases match TRBD2. Germline trimming cut 7 bases from V and 7 bases from J; bases unmatched to any gene: 16. CDR3 length: 15 amino acids. The germline V gene has CDR1 SNHLY and CDR2 FYNNEI. This CDR3 reads CASTEGLAAYGEQYF. In DNA, the CDR3 is TGTGCCAGCACCGAGGGGCTAGCGGCTTACGGGGAGCAGTACTTC.

This clonotype was seen a handful of times. The chain joins TRBV20-1 to TRBJ1-5; D gene ambiguous. Germline lookup yields CDR1 DFQATT and CDR2 SNEGSKA (reference sequence). This CDR3 has 15 amino acids. The germline V and J ends were trimmed by 1 base and 6 bases, with 16 bases remaining between them. In DNA form, the CDR3 reads TGCAGTGCTAGAGCTACAGAAAGAGTGGGTCAGCCCCAGCATTTT. Encoded protein: CSARATERVGQPQHF.

The V and J genes are TRBV6-1 and TRBJ1-2; 9 bases are shared with TRBD1. J was trimmed by 4 bases and V by 5 bases; bases with no gene match: 5. The CDR3 consists of 14 residues. Germline CDR1 and CDR2: MNHNS and SASEGT. The CDR3 region is CASSKGQGGYGYTF. CDR3 DNA sequence: TGTGCCAGCAGTAAGGGACAGGGTGGCTATGGCTACACCTTC.

There are a few counts of this clonotype. The chain recombines TRBV5-1 with TRBJ1-6; D unresolved. V was shortened by 4 bases and J by 8 bases, with 13 bases between the two germline ends. The CDR3 sequence is 14 residues long. Germline assignment: CDR1 SGHRS and CDR2 YFSETQ. CDR3 in DNA: TGCGCCAGCAGCGTTGGACCTCCGGATTCACCCCTCCACTTT. This gives the protein CASSVGPPDSPLHF.

This clonotype was recorded a few times. This chain joins TRBV6-1 and TRBJ2-1; 9 bases align to TRBD1. CDR1 is MNHNS and CDR2 is SASEGT in the germline V gene. The CDR3 sequence is 13 residues long. The ends lost 7 bases at V and 5 bases at J; junction bases unmatched: 3. The CDR3 sequence: CASMGTGNNEQFF. The CDR3 region has the DNA TGTGCCAGCATGGGGACAGGGAACAATGAGCAGTTCTTC.

The chain uses TRBV28 and TRBJ2-2; no clear D gene. This CDR3 is 17 amino acids long. The V end lost 5 bases, the J end lost 2 bases, and 18 bases lay between the germline ends. Germline CDR1 MDHEN, CDR2 SYDVKM. CDR3 sequence (DNA): TGTGCCAGCAGTGTTAGCCATCCGGGCGCTAACACCGGGGAGCTGTTTTTT. Protein: CASSVSHPGANTGELFF.

This clonotype was observed at least ten times. This chain connects TRBV12-3 or TRBV12-4 to TRBJ1-5, with 7 bases lining up with TRBD1. This CDR3 is built from 16 residues. Germline trimming cut 3 bases from V and 5 bases from J; bases unmatched to any gene: 10. In nucleotides, the CDR3 is TGTGCCAGCAGTTTGTGGGGCAGGGGGGCTGATCAGCCCCAGCATTTT. It translates to CASSLWGRGADQPQHF.

This clonotype turned up a few times. This chain connects TRBV7-8 to TRBJ2-5, with D perhaps given as TRBD1 or TRBD2 (5 bases each). This CDR3 has 16 amino acids. Looked up from germline, CDR1 is SGHVS and CDR2 is FQNEAQ. The germline V and J ends were trimmed by 5 bases and 5 bases, with 21 bases remaining between them. The CDR3 DNA reads TGTGCCAGCAGCAAACGGGGCCAGCCCAGGCGGGAGACCCAGTACTTC. This encodes CASSKRGQPRRETQYF.

This clonotype was seen a few times. The V call is TRBV19, the J call TRBJ2-5; weak D call: TRBD1 (6 bases). The CDR3 loop spans 14 amino acids. From germline, CDR1 is LNHDA and CDR2 SQIVND (reference sequence). V was clipped by 5 bases and J by 5 bases, with 15 bases between them. CDR3 region: CASSSDRQVETQYF. The CDR3 DNA follows: TGTGCCAGTAGTTCCGATCGACAGGTTGAGACCCAGTACTTC.

This sequence joins TRBV15 and TRBJ2-1; 14 bases line up with TRBD2. The trim removed 5 bases at V and 6 bases at J, leaving 3 bases unmatched. Germline V gives CDR1 LNHNV, CDR2 YYDKDF (reference sequence). This CDR3 contains 15 residues. CDR3 loop: CATSPTSGRVNEQFF. In DNA form, the CDR3 reads TGTGCCACCAGCCCGACTAGCGGGAGGGTCAATGAGCAGTTCTTC.

The DNA of the CDR3 is TGTGCCAGCAGCCCGATCTTAGCGGGGGCCGCGGTTGGCTACAATGAGCAGTTCTTC. Protein product: CASSPILAGAAVGYNEQFF. This sequence joins TRBV7-8 and TRBJ2-1, with 9 bases matching TRBD2. This CDR3 is built from 19 residues. The V and J ends lost 5 bases and 3 bases, in that order; junction bases with no gene match: 17. Looked up from germline, CDR1 is SGHVS and CDR2 is FQNEAQ.

This clonotype was seen only a few times. This CDR3 is CASSAQGVGSGELFF. The CDR3 DNA reads as TGCGCCAGCAGCGCTCAGGGGGTAGGCAGCGGGGAGCTGTTTTTT. This chain uses TRBV5-1 with TRBJ2-2; 7 bases fit TRBD1. This CDR3 spans 15 amino acids. Germline assignment: CDR1 SGHRS and CDR2 YFSETQ. Trimming removed 4 bases from V and 7 bases from J; junction bases left unmatched: 10.

In this sample, this clonotype turned up a few times. This sequence joins TRBV7-3 and TRBJ2-5; D might be TRBD1 (5 bases). The CDR3 is 14 amino acids. CDR1 SGHTA and CDR2 FQGTGA come from the germline V gene. Trimming stripped 2 bases from V and 5 bases from J, with 12 bases between. This CDR3 reads CASSLLGDGETQYF. CDR3 in DNA: TGTGCCAGCAGCTTACTAGGGGATGGCGAGACCCAGTACTTC.

V gene TRBV10-3 combines with J gene TRBJ2-3, with TRBD1 matching 10 bases. V lost 2 bases to trimming and J lost 0 bases; unmatched junction nucleotides: 2. Germline V gene data show CDR1 as ENHRY and CDR2 as SYGVKD. The length of the CDR3 is 16 residues. CDR3 coding DNA: TGTGCCATCAGTGAGGGGACAGGGGCTAGCACAGATACGCAGTATTTT. Amino acids: CAISEGTGASTDTQYF.

V and J are TRBV28 and TRBJ2-1, with D maybe TRBD2 (6 bases). Trimming left V 3 bases short and J 3 bases short, with 18 bases between. CDR1 is MDHEN and CDR2 is SYDVKM in the germline V gene. This CDR3 spans 17 amino acids. CDR3 region: CASSFLSTSKNYNEQFF. The CDR3 DNA reads TGTGCCAGCAGTTTCCTCTCGACTAGTAAGAACTACAATGAGCAGTTCTTC.

This chain connects TRBV10-3 to TRBJ2-7, with 14 bases that match TRBD2. The CDR3 has 14 residues. After removal of 10 bases from V and 4 bases from J, the junction contained 6 bases not matched to a gene. CDR1 and CDR2 (germline): ENHRY, SYGVKD. The CDR3 DNA follows: TGTGCCACCGGGACTAGCGGGAGCTCGTACGAGCAGTACTTC. Protein: CATGTSGSSYEQYF.

In its sample, this clonotype was seen a few times. CDR3 sequence reads: CASRTDRETEAFF. In nucleotides, the CDR3 is TGTGCCAGCAGGACGGACAGGGAGACTGAAGCTTTCTTT. The chain carries TRBV7-9 and TRBJ1-1; 8 bases are a match to TRBD1. V gave up 6 bases and J gave up 5 bases; unmatched junction bases: 5. Germline values: CDR1 SEHNR, CDR2 FQNEAQ (reference sequence). This CDR3 region has 13 residues.

J is TRBJ2-4 and V is TRBV29-1, with D possibly being TRBD1 (6 bases). V lost 4 bases to trimming and J lost 7 bases, with 14 bases between them. This CDR3 has 13 amino acids. Per the germline V gene, CDR1 is SQVTM and CDR2 is ANQGSEA. The CDR3: CSVATGSINIQYF. CDR3 DNA: TGCAGCGTTGCTACAGGGAGTATCAACATTCAGTACTTC.

This clonotype has a handful of counts. The CDR3 region has the DNA TGTGCCAGCAGCTTAGCCCCGGACCAGGCATCCGAGCAGTACTTC. Translating gives CASSLAPDQASEQYF. This chain uses TRBV7-8 with TRBJ2-7; D is undetermined. The ends were cut back, 0 bases at V and 6 bases at J, with 15 bases in the middle. The germline V gene has CDR1 SGHVS and CDR2 FQNEAQ. The CDR3 length is 15 residues.

Ten or more counts support this clonotype. V is TRBV28 and J is TRBJ2-1; the match to TRBD1 covers 8 bases. The CDR3 totals 15 residues. Per the germline V gene, CDR1 is MDHEN and CDR2 is SYDVKM. Trimming removed 5 bases from V and 0 bases from J; junction bases left unmatched: 3. The CDR3 spells CASSGGQASYNEQFF. As DNA, the CDR3 is TGTGCCAGCAGTGGGGGACAGGCCTCCTACAATGAGCAGTTCTTC.

This clonotype occurred a few times. J is TRBJ2-7 and V is TRBV6-1; D may be TRBD1 (6 bases). Trimming took 4 bases from V and 6 from J, leaving 13 bases between them. Germline CDR1 reads MNHNS; CDR2 reads SASEGT. CDR3 size: 13 residues. In DNA form, the CDR3 reads TGTGCCAGCAGTGCAACAGGGTTTGGCGAGCAGTACGTC. Residues: CASSATGFGEQYV.

This clonotype has a handful of counts. The chain recombines TRBV6-1 with TRBJ2-1; D is perhaps TRBD1 (8 bases). Germline-derived CDR1 and CDR2 are MNHNS and SASEGT. V was cut by 6 bases and J by 4 bases, with 19 bases left in between. The CDR3 has 16 residues. The CDR3 reads CASSSAGRTGYNEQFF. The CDR3 DNA reads as TGTGCCAGCAGCTCCGCCGGGAGGACAGGGTACAATGAGCAGTTCTTC.

The CDR3 region has the DNA TGTGCCAGCAGCCAAGGGACTAGTCTAAGCAAGCAGTACGTC. This encodes CASSQGTSLSKQYV. The chain uses TRBV3-1 and TRBJ2-7, with 7 bases aligning to TRBD2. This CDR3 has 14 amino acids. CDR1 and CDR2 (germline): LGHDT, YNNKEL (reference sequence). After removal of 1 base from V and 8 bases from J, the junction contained 8 bases not matched to a gene.

V and J are TRBV11-2 and TRBJ2-1, with D hard to call. The CDR3 is 18 residues long. Germline values: CDR1 SGHAT, CDR2 FQNNGV. V was clipped by 1 base and J by 6 bases, with 22 bases between them. The CDR3 DNA sequence: TGTGCCAGCAGCTTAGGATCGCTCTACCCACCGCTCTTCAATGAGCAGTTCTTC. Amino acids: CASSLGSLYPPLFNEQFF.

The V and J genes are TRBV7-9 and TRBJ1-2; D is uncertain. Trimming left V 0 bases short and J 6 bases short, with 11 bases between. Germline V gives CDR1 SEHNR, CDR2 FQNEAQ (reference sequence). This CDR3 is built from 14 residues. In DNA form, the CDR3 reads TGTGCCAGCAGCTTAGCGCCGGGGAAGGATGGCTACACCTTC. Protein: CASSLAPGKDGYTF.

This clonotype was counted at least ten times. The chain employs TRBV29-1 and TRBJ2-1; 15 bases agree with TRBD2. This CDR3 region has 13 residues. V trimming: 5 bases; J trimming: 9 bases; junction bases outside the gene matches: 2. Germline CDR1 is SQVTM and CDR2 is ANQGSEA. The CDR3 region has the DNA TGCAGCGTTCTGGGACTAGCGGGAGGTGAGCAGTTCTTC. This encodes CSVLGLAGGEQFF.

This clonotype was seen a handful of times. The rearrangement joins TRBV12-3 or TRBV12-4 to TRBJ2-3; D possibly matches TRBD1 or TRBD2 (6 bases each). This CDR3 contains 15 residues. Trimming took 6 bases from V and 6 from J, leaving 19 bases between them. DNA of the CDR3: TGTGCCAGCAGCCCCGAGGGCCGGAGGGGGGATACGCAGTATTTT. Its translation is CASSPEGRRGDTQYF.